Included here is one T cell receptor beta chain sequence, with context. What it binds is unknown. These data are taken from a study of radiotherapy plus CTLA-4 blockade in lung cancer. Overall study: Among enrolled patients, under 20% responded and about 30% achieved disease control.

Focal radiation with ipilimumab CTLA-4 blockade was given to patients with chemo-refractory metastatic non-small-cell lung cancer. Unmatched junction bases numbered 8, after V lost 3 bases and J lost 3 bases. The V gene's germline CDR1 is MGHDK and CDR2 SYGVNS. CDR3 length: 15 amino acids. General study findings and limits: Once radiotherapy plus ipilimumab had been given, TCR clones derived from tumor expanded in blood. It was early blood T cell clone dynamics, with interferon-beta, that reportedly best predicted response.

The table came from immunoSEQ multiplex PCR; TCRdb's copy has only in-frame clones and leaves some out. The sample records fewer than 85,000 clones, around 87% being singletons. The sequencing here drew on peripheral blood, taken from a patient treated with radiotherapy plus ipilimumab. This sequence was found in a human donor with non-small cell lung cancer who had stable disease on radiotherapy plus ipilimumab. This chain joins TRBV25-1 and TRBJ2-7; TRBD1 aligns across 7 bases. CDR3 sequence: CASSESAGGIYEQYF. DNA of the CDR3: TGTGCCAGCAGTGAGTCCGCAGGGGGAATCTACGAGCAGTACTTC.